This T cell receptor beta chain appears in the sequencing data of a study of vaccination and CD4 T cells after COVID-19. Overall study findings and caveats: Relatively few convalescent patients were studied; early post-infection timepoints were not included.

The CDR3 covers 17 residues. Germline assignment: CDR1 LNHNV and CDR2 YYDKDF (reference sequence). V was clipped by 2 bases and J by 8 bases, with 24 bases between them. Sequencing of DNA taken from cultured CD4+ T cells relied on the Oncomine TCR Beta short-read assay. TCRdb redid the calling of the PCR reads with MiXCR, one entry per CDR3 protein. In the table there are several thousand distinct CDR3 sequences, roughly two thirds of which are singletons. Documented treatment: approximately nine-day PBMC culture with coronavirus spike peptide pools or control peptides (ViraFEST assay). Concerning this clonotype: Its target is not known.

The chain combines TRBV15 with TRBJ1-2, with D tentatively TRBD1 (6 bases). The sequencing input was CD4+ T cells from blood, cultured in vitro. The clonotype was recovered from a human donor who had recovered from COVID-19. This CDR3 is CATSRLHGQSLTKGYTF. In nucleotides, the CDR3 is TGTGCCACCAGCAGACTACACGGACAGTCGCTCACAAAAGGCTACACCTTC.